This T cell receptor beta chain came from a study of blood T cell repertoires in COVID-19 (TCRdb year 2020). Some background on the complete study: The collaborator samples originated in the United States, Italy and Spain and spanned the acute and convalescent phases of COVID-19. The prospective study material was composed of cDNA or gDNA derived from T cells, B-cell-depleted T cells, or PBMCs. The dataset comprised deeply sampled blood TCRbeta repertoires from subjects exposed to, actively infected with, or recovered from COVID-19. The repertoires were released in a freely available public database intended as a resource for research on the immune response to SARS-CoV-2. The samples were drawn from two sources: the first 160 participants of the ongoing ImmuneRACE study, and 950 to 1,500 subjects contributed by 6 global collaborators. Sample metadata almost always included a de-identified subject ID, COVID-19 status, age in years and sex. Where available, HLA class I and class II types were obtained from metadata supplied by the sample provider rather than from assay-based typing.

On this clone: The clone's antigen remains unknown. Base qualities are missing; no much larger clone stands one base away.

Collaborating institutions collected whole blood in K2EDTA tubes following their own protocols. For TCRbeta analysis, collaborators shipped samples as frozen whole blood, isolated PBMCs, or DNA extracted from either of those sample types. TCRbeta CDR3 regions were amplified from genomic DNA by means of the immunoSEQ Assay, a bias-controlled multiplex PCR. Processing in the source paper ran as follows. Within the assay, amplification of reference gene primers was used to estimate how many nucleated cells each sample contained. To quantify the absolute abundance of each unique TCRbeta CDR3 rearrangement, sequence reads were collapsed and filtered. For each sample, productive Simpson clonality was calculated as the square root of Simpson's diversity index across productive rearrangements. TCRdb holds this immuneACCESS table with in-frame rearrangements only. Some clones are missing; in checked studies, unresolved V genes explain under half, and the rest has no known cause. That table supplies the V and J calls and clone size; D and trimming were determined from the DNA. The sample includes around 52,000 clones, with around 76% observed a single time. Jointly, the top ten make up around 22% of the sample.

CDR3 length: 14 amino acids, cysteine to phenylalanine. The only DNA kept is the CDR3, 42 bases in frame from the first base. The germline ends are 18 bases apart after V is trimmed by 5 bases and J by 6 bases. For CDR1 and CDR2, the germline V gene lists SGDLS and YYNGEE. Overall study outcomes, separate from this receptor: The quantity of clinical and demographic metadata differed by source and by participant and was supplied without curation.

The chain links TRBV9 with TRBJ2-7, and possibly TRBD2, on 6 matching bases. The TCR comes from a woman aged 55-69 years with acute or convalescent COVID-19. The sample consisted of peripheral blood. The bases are TGTGCCAGCAGTCCGGCAGGAGGGGCTCGCGAGCAGTACTTC. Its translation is CASSPAGGAREQYF.